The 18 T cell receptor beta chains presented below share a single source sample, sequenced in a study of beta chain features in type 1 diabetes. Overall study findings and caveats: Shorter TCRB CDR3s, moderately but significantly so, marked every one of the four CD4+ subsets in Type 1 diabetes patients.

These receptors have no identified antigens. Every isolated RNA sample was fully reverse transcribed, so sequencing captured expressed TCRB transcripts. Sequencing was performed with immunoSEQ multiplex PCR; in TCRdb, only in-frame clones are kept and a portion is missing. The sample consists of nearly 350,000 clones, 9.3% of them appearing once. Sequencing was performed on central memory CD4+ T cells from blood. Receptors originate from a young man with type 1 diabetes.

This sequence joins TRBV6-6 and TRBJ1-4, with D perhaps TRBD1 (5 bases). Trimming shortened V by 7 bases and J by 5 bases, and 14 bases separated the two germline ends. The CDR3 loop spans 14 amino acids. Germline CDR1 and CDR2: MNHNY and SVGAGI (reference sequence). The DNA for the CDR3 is TGTGCCAGCATCCCTACCGGGACGAATGAAAAACTGTTTTTT. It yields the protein CASIPTGTNEKLFF.

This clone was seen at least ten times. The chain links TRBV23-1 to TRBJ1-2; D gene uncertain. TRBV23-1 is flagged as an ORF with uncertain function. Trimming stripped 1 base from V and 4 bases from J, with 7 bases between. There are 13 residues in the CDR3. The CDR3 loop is CASSQFGSYGYTF. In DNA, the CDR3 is TGCGCCAGCAGTCAATTCGGTTCCTATGGCTACACCTTC.

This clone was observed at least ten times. The CDR3 sequence is CASRRDYGYTF. The CDR3 nucleotides are TGTGCCAGCCGAAGGGACTATGGCTACACCTTC. The chain couples TRBV5-4 to TRBJ1-2; D unresolved. V was trimmed by 7 bases and J by 3 bases, leaving 7 bases between them. The CDR3 sequence is 11 residues long. Germline V gene lookup returns CDR1 SGHNT and CDR2 YYREEE (reference sequence).

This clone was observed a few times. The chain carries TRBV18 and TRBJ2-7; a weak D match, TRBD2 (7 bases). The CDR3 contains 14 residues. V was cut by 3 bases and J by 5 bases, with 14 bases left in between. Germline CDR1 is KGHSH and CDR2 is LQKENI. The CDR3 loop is CASSPGGARHEQYF. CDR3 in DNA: TGTGCCAGCTCACCGGGGGGGGCCAGGCACGAGCAGTACTTC.

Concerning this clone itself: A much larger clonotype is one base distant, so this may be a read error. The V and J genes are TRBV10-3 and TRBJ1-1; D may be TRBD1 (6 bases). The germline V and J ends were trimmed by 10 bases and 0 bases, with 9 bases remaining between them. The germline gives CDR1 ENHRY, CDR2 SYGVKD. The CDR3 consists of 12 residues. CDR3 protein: CATGQMNTEAFF. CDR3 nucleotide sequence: TGTGCCACCGGACAGATGAACACTGAAGCTTTCTTT.

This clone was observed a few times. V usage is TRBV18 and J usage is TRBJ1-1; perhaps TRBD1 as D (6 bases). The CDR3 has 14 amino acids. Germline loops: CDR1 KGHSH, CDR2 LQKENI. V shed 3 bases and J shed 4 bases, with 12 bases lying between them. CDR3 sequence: CASSPRQEITEAFF. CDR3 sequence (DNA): TGTGCCAGCTCACCGCGACAGGAAATCACTGAAGCTTTCTTT.

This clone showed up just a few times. The chain's CDR3 is CASRSGNQPQHF. The CDR3 DNA follows: TGTGCCAGCAGAAGTGGCAATCAGCCCCAGCATTTT. The chain recombines TRBV6-1 with TRBJ1-5; D remains unclear. V was cut by 6 bases and J by 2 bases, with 5 bases left in between. Germline V gene data show CDR1 as MNHNS and CDR2 as SASEGT. This CDR3 is 12 amino acids long.

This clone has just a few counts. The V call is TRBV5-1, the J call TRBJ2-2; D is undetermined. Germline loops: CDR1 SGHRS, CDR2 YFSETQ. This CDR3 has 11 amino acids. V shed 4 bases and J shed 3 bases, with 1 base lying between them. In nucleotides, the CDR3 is TGCGCCAGCAGCGACACCGGGGAGCTGTTTTTT. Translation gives CASSDTGELFF.

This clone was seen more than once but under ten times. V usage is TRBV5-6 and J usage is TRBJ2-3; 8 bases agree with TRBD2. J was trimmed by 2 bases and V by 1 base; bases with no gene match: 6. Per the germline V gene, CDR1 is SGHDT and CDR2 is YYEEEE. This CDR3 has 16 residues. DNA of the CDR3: TGTGCCAGCAGCTTGTCCGGCGGGGGGATCACAGATACGCAGTATTTT. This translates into CASSLSGGGITDTQYF.

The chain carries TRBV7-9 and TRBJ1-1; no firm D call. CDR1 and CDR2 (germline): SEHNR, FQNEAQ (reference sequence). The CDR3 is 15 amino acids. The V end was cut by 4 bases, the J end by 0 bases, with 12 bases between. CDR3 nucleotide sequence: TGTGCCAGCAGCTCAAGGTCCGGGATGAACACTGAAGCTTTCTTT. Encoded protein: CASSSRSGMNTEAFF.

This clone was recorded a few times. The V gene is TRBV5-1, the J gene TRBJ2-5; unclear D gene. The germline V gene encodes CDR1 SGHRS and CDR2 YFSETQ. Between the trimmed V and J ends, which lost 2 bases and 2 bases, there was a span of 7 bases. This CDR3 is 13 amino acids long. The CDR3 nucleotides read TGCGCCAGCAGCTTACGGATGCAAGAGACCCAGTACTTC. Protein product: CASSLRMQETQYF.

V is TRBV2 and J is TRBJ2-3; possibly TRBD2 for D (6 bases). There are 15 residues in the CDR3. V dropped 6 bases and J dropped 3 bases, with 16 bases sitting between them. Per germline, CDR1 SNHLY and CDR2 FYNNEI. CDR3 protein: CASSRSGPGTDTQYF. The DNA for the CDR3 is TGTGCCAGCAGCCGCAGCGGGCCGGGGACAGATACGCAGTATTTT.

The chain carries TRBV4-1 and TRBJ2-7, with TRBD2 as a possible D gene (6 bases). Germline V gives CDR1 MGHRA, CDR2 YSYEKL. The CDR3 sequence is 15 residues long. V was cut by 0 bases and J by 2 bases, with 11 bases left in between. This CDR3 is CASSQDVGGTYEQYF. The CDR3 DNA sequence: TGCGCCAGCAGCCAAGATGTGGGGGGTACCTACGAGCAGTACTTC.

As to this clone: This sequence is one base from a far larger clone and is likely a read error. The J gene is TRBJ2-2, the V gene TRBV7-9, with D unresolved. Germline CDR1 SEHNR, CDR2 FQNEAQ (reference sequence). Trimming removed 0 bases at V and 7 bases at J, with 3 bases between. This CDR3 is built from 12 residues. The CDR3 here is CASSLAHGELFF. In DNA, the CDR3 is TGTGCCAGCAGCTTAGCGCACGGGGAGCTGTTTTTT.

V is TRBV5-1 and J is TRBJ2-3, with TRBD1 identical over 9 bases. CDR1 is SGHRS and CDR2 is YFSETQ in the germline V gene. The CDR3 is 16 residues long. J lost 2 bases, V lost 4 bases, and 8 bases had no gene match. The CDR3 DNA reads TGCGCCAGCAGCCCTTACCGGGACAGGGCCACAGATACGCAGTATTTT. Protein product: CASSPYRDRATDTQYF. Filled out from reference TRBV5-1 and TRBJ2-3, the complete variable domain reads KAGVTQTPRYLIKTRGQQVTLSCSPISGHRSVSWYQQTPGQGLQFLFEYFSETQRNKGNFPGRFSGRQFSNSRSEMNVSTLELGDSALYLCASSPYRDRATDTQYFGPGTRLTVL.

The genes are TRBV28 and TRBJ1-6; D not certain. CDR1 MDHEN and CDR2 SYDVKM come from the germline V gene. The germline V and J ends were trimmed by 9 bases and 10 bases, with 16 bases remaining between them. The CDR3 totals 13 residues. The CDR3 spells CASRTGKGSPLHF. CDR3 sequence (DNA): TGTGCCAGTCGGACGGGGAAAGGATCACCCCTCCACTTT.

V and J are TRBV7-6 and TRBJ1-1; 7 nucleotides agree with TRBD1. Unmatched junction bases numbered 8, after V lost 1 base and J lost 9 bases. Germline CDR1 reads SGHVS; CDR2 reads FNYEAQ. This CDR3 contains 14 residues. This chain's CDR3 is CASSLEETGSKAFF. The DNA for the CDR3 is TGTGCCAGCAGCTTAGAAGAGACAGGGAGTAAAGCTTTCTTT. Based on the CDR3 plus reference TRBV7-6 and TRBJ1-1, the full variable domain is GAGVSQSPRYKVTKRGQDVALRCDPISGHVSLYWYRQALGQGPEFLTYFNYEAQQDKSGLPNDRFSAERPEGSISTLTIQRTEQRDSAMYRCASSLEETGSKAFFGQGTRLTVV.

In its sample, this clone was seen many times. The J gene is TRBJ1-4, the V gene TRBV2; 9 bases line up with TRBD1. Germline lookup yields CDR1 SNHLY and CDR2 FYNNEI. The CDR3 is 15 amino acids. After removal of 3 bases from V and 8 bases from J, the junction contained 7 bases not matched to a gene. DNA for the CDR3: TGTGCCAGCAGTGATGTCTGGACAGGGGAGGAAAAACTGTTTTTT. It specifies CASSDVWTGEEKLFF.